The 11 T cell receptor beta chains in this list originate from one sample, sequenced in a study of blood T cell repertoires in COVID-19. Using immunoSEQ multiplex PCR, the repertoire was profiled, and TCRdb retains in-frame clones only, with some absent. Of 54,000 or so clones in the sample, 83% were seen once. The material sequenced was peripheral blood. The receptors were gathered from a woman aged 60-70 years with acute or convalescent COVID-19.

The V call is TRBV7-2, the J call TRBJ2-3; the match to TRBD2 covers 7 bases. V gave up 2 bases and J gave up 2 bases; unmatched junction bases: 4. Looked up from germline, CDR1 is SGHTA and CDR2 is FQGNSA. The CDR3 totals 15 residues. The CDR3 DNA is TGTGCCAGCAGCTTATATGGGGGGGACACAGATACGCAGTATTTT. It translates to CASSLYGGDTDTQYF.

This CDR3 is CASSLRGGAGETQYF. The CDR3 region has the DNA TGTGCCAGCAGCTTGCGTGGGGGCGCAGGCGAGACCCAGTACTTC. The chain joins TRBV5-6 to TRBJ2-5, with D perhaps TRBD1 (6 bases). CDR3 length: 15 residues. V shed 1 base and J shed 5 bases, with 15 bases lying between them. Germline V gives CDR1 SGHDT, CDR2 YYEEEE.

The chain employs TRBV7-8 and TRBJ1-2, with D possibly being TRBD1 (6 bases). Germline-derived CDR1 and CDR2 are SGHVS and FQNEAQ. The V gene lost 3 bases and the J gene lost 6 bases, with 17 bases spanning the gap. This CDR3 spans 15 amino acids. The CDR3 nucleotides read TGTGCCAGCAGCTTCATGACTATTGGGGGCCATGGCTACACCTTC. Protein sequence: CASSFMTIGGHGYTF.

The table lists this clone with a count of one. The genes are TRBV5-4 and TRBJ2-7, with D unresolved. With 0 bases removed from V and 0 bases from J, the gap between germline ends came to 4 bases. The CDR3 contains 13 residues. Germline V lookup: CDR1 SGHNT, CDR2 YYREEE (reference sequence). The CDR3 spells CASSLAGSYEQYF. DNA for the CDR3: TGTGCCAGCAGCTTGGCGGGCTCCTACGAGCAGTACTTC.

The chain has TRBV18 and TRBJ1-2; D is perhaps TRBD1 (5 bases). Per the germline V gene, CDR1 is KGHSH and CDR2 is LQKENI. V lost 3 bases, J lost 6 bases, and 8 bases lay in between. The CDR3 spans 12 residues. CDR3 sequence reads: CASSPGGDGYTF. DNA for the CDR3: TGTGCCAGCTCACCGGGGGGGGATGGCTACACCTTC.

The V call is TRBV7-2, the J call TRBJ2-1; weak D call: TRBD1 (5 bases). CDR3 length: 16 residues. The germline V and J ends were trimmed by 5 bases and 4 bases, with 18 bases remaining between them. CDR1 and CDR2 from the germline V gene are SGHTA and FQGNSA. CDR3 bases: TGTGCCAGCAGCCCCAGCGCAGGGTTTGATTACAATGAGCAGTTCTTC. The encoded protein is CASSPSAGFDYNEQFF.

The table lists this clone with a few counts. This chain uses TRBV15 with TRBJ1-5, with D tentatively TRBD1 (5 bases). CDR3 length: 16 amino acids. Germline-derived CDR1 and CDR2 are LNHNV and YYDKDF (reference sequence). Trimming took 4 bases from V and 7 from J, leaving 20 bases between them. The DNA of the CDR3 is TGTGCCACCAGCATCCATGGCCCAGGGCTAAGGCAGCCCCAGCATTTT. Translated, it gives CATSIHGPGLRQPQHF.

This chain links TRBV20-1 with TRBJ2-7; 13 nucleotides align to TRBD2. The V segment lost 3 bases and the J segment 4 bases; nucleotides outside the gene matches: 9. The CDR3 loop spans 16 amino acids. Germline V gene sequence: CDR1 DFQATT, CDR2 SNEGSKA (reference sequence). CDR3 nucleotide sequence: TGCAGTGCTAGTAAAGCCCGGACTAGCGGGAGATACGAGCAGTACTTC. Its protein product is CSASKARTSGRYEQYF.

This rearrangement joins TRBV9 to TRBJ1-5; 10 bases match TRBD1. Unmatched junction bases numbered 6, after V lost 3 bases and J lost 3 bases. This CDR3 is built from 16 residues. CDR1 and CDR2 (germline): SGDLS, YYNGEE. CDR3 DNA: TGTGCCAGCAGCGGAGGACAGGGGGAGCCCAATCAGCCCCAGCATTTT. Its translation: CASSGGQGEPNQPQHF.

The J gene is TRBJ1-1, the V gene TRBV6-5; no reliable D call. This CDR3 has 13 residues. V dropped 5 bases and J dropped 5 bases, with 12 bases sitting between them. Germline values: CDR1 MNHEY, CDR2 SVGAGI. The CDR3 DNA reads as TGTGCCAGCAGTCAGACTTCTTGGACTGAAGCTTTCTTT. Encoded protein: CASSQTSWTEAFF.

The chain uses TRBV7-2 and TRBJ2-2; 8 bases agree with TRBD1. The germline gives CDR1 SGHTA, CDR2 FQGNSA. The CDR3 is 15 residues long. With V trimmed by 1 base and J by 3 bases, 1 base remained unmatched. The CDR3 DNA follows: TGTGCCAGCAGCTTAGGGACAGGGTACACCGGGGAGCTGTTTTTT. The encoded protein is CASSLGTGYTGELFF.